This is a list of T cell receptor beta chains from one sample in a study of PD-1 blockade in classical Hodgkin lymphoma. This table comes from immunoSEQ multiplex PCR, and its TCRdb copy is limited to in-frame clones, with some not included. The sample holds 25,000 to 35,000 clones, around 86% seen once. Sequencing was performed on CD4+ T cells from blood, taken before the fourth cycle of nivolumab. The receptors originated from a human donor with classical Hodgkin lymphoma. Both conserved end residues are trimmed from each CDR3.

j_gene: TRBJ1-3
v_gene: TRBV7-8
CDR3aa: ASSLVTGLSGNTIY

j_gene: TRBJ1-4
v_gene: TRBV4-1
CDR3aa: ASSPTSRATNEKLF

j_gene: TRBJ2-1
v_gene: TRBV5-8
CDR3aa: ASNFPDTYNEQF

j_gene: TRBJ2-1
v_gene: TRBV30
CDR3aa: AWNGGSSYNEQF

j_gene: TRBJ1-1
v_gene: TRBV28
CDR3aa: ASRGYGRMNTEAF

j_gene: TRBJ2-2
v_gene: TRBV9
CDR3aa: ASRRGTSGTGELF

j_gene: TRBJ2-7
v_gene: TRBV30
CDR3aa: AWTSGDYEQY

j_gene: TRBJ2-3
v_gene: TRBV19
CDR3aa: ASSTSTGDTQY

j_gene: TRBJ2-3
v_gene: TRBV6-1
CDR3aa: ASNDRGSTDTQY

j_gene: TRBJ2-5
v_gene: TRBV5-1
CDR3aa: ASTGGQGETQY

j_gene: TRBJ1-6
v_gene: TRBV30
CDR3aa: ASRGVHNSPLH

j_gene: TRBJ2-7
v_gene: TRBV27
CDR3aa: ASSLKQGSPYEQY

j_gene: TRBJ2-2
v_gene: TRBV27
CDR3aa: ASRDQGYGGTGELF

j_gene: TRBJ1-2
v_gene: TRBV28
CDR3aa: ASSAAGRADGRGYT